This T cell receptor beta chain was identified in a study of blood T cell repertoires in COVID-19. The V end lost 0 bases, the J end lost 9 bases, and 11 bases lay between the germline ends. Germline V lookup: CDR1 MNHEY, CDR2 SVGEGT. CDR3 length: 13 residues. Generated by immunoSEQ multiplex PCR, the TCRdb table keeps only in-frame clones and is missing some. The table has 190,000 or so clones, about 80% seen once. Recovered participants had two consecutive negative NP/OP PCR tests, healthcare professional clearance, or symptom resolution. The receptor was derived from a man aged 35 to 55 who had recovered from COVID-19. Sequencing input: PBMCs or T cells enriched from blood (not recorded which). This sequence joins TRBV6-2 or TRBV6-3 and TRBJ1-2; the D gene is possibly TRBD1 (6 bases). This CDR3 reads CASSYSIGTSYTF. The CDR3 DNA reads TGTGCCAGCAGTTACTCGATAGGGACAAGCTACACCTTC.